This is a list of T cell receptor beta chains from one sample in a study of T-cell reconstitution after alpha-beta-depleted transplantation in children. TCRdb reanalysed the PCR reads using MiXCR and keeps one entry per CDR3 protein. The sample yields fewer than 130,000 distinct CDR3 sequences, 10% seen once. This sample comprised PBMCs from the stem cell graft donor, obtained from the stem cell graft. The receptors were sampled from a human donor who donated a stem cell graft to a child with acute lymphoblastic leukemia. Both conserved end residues are part of each CDR3. The D gene is left open where the match is weak. Only some rows state a clone size, as once, few, many or a class for expanded clones.

j_call: TRBJ1-5
v_call: TRBV28
clone_size: many
d_call: -
cdr3_nt: TGTGCCAGCAGCCTCACCTCGGGGGGCGCGAATCAGCCCCAGCATTTT
cdr3_aa: CASSLTSGGANQPQHF

j_call: TRBJ2-3
v_call: TRBV7-2
clone_size: many
d_call: -
cdr3_nt: TGTGCCAGCAGCTTATCATGGGGCGCATGGGATACGCAGTATTTT
cdr3_aa: CASSLSWGAWDTQYF

j_call: TRBJ1-1
v_call: TRBV19
clone_size: few
d_call: -
cdr3_nt: TGTGCCACCAAAGAAAGGGGGGCGCGGAACACTGAAGCTTTCTTT
cdr3_aa: CATKERGARNTEAFF

j_call: TRBJ1-2
v_call: TRBV12-3/TRBV12-4
clone_size: many
d_call: -
cdr3_nt: TGTGCCAGCAGGCCCGAGGGGGTCTGGCGTGGCTACACCTTC
cdr3_aa: CASRPEGVWRGYTF

j_call: TRBJ2-2
v_call: TRBV29-1
clone_size: many
d_call: TRBD1
cdr3_nt: TGCAGCGCCGGGACAGCGAACACCGGGGAGCTGTTTTTT
cdr3_aa: CSAGTANTGELFF

j_call: TRBJ2-7
v_call: TRBV12-3/TRBV12-4
clone_size: many
d_call: -
cdr3_nt: TGTGCCAGCAGTTTGCTCGGTGATTGGTACGAGCAGTACTTC
cdr3_aa: CASSLLGDWYEQYF

j_call: TRBJ2-2
v_call: TRBV3-1
clone_size: many
d_call: -
cdr3_nt: TGTGCCAGCAGCCCTCGTACGGGGGCCGGGGAGCTGTTTTTT
cdr3_aa: CASSPRTGAGELFF

j_call: TRBJ2-3
v_call: TRBV27
clone_size: many
d_call: TRBD1
cdr3_nt: TGTGCCAGCAGTTTCGGGACAGTCAGGGCAGATACGCAGTATTTT
cdr3_aa: CASSFGTVRADTQYF

j_call: TRBJ2-4
v_call: TRBV20-1
clone_size: many
d_call: -
cdr3_nt: TGCAGTGCCCACCCCCCGGGGGCCAAAAACATTCAGTACTTC
cdr3_aa: CSAHPPGAKNIQYF

j_call: TRBJ2-7
v_call: TRBV28
clone_size: many
d_call: TRBD1
cdr3_nt: TGTGCCAGCAGCACAGGGGGCTATTCCTACGAGCAGTACTTC
cdr3_aa: CASSTGGYSYEQYF

j_call: TRBJ1-3
v_call: TRBV7-6
clone_size: many
d_call: -
cdr3_nt: TGTGCCAGCAGCAGAGACAGCCTCATCGGAAACACCATATATTTT
cdr3_aa: CASSRDSLIGNTIYF

j_call: TRBJ1-1
v_call: TRBV7-3
clone_size: -
d_call: -
cdr3_nt: TGTGCCAGCAGCTCCGGGTCAATCGCTGAAGCTTTCTTT
cdr3_aa: CASSSGSIAEAFF

j_call: TRBJ1-5
v_call: TRBV19
clone_size: many
d_call: -
cdr3_nt: TGTGCCAGTACGGGGTCGGGCAATCAGCCCCAGCATTTT
cdr3_aa: CASTGSGNQPQHF

j_call: TRBJ2-1
v_call: TRBV27
clone_size: many
d_call: TRBD2
cdr3_nt: TGTGCCAGCGTGGCGGGAGGCCCGGGCCGTGAGCAGTTCTTC
cdr3_aa: CASVAGGPGREQFF

j_call: TRBJ2-7
v_call: TRBV12-3/TRBV12-4
clone_size: many
d_call: TRBD2
cdr3_nt: TGTGCCAGCCTGATAAGCGGGATGACCTACGAGCAGTACTTC
cdr3_aa: CASLISGMTYEQYF

j_call: TRBJ1-5
v_call: TRBV20-1
clone_size: many
d_call: TRBD1
cdr3_nt: TGCAGTGCATCACAGGGGGTTAGACAGCCCCAGCATTTT
cdr3_aa: CSASQGVRQPQHF

j_call: TRBJ2-7
v_call: TRBV7-9
clone_size: many
d_call: -
cdr3_nt: TGTGCCAGCAGCCCCAGGGACCAAGGCTACGAGCAGTACTTC
cdr3_aa: CASSPRDQGYEQYF